The 11 T cell receptor beta chains below were found in one sample sequenced in a study of OX40 agonist ivuxolimab in advanced cancers. Libraries were prepared by immunoSEQ multiplex PCR; TCRdb keeps only in-frame clonotypes and omits some of them. The table has tens of thousands of clones, about four fifths seen once; the top ten hold roughly 26%. This sample comprised CD4+ or CD8+ T cells sorted from blood, obtained in a trial of the OX40 agonist ivuxolimab. These receptors were collected from an adult with an advanced solid tumor such as melanoma, head and neck, liver or kidney cancer.

The chain employs TRBV5-1 and TRBJ2-5; a weak D match, TRBD2 (6 bases). This CDR3 comprises 15 residues. V was trimmed by 3 bases and J by 5 bases, leaving 17 bases between them. CDR1 SGHRS and CDR2 YFSETQ come from the germline V gene. The CDR3 region is CASSYLGGTFETQYF. DNA of the CDR3: TGCGCCAGCAGCTACCTCGGCGGGACTTTCGAGACCCAGTACTTC.

The CDR3 sequence: CASGQGSPSGEAFF. The CDR3 nucleotides read TGTGCCAGCGGCCAGGGCTCCCCGTCGGGTGAAGCTTTCTTT. The rearrangement uses TRBV9 and TRBJ1-1; D might be TRBD1 (5 bases). CDR3 size: 14 residues. Trimming took 7 bases from V and 7 from J, leaving 20 bases between them. Per germline, CDR1 SGDLS and CDR2 YYNGEE.

This chain links TRBV11-2 with TRBJ2-7, with 14 bases matching TRBD2. V lost 5 bases to trimming and J lost 6 bases; unmatched junction nucleotides: 12. The CDR3 length is 17 residues. The germline V gene encodes CDR1 SGHAT and CDR2 FQNNGV. The CDR3 loop is CASSPRTSGRLPREQYF. CDR3 coding DNA: TGTGCCAGCAGCCCGAGGACTAGCGGGAGGCTCCCCCGCGAGCAGTACTTC. Using reference TRBV11-2 and TRBJ2-7 for the parts outside the CDR3, the full variable domain is EAGVAQSPRYKIIEKRQSVAFWCNPISGHATLYWYQQILGQGPKLLIQFQNNGVVDDSQLPKDRFSAERLKGVDSTLKIQPAKLEDSAVYLCASSPRTSGRLPREQYFGPGTRLTVT.

V is TRBV29-1 and J is TRBJ2-7, with a possible D match to TRBD1 (6 bases). Trimming shortened V by 6 bases and J by 2 bases, and 11 bases separated the two germline ends. This CDR3 is built from 12 residues. The germline V gene has CDR1 SQVTM and CDR2 ANQGSEA. The CDR3: CSVTGNAYEQYF. DNA of the CDR3: TGCAGCGTAACAGGGAACGCCTACGAGCAGTACTTC.

This clone was found a few times. This chain connects TRBV30 to TRBJ1-2; D is perhaps TRBD1 (5 bases). The CDR3 is 14 residues long. The V end lost 0 bases, the J end lost 3 bases, and 11 bases lay between the germline ends. CDR1 GTSNPN and CDR2 SVGIG come from the germline V gene (reference sequence). The CDR3 DNA is TGTGCCTGGAGTGTCCAGGGAGACGACTATGGCTACACCTTC. This encodes CAWSVQGDDYGYTF.

V is TRBV20-1 and J is TRBJ2-7, with D unclear. The CDR3 has 10 amino acids. Germline-derived CDR1 and CDR2 are DFQATT and SNEGSKA (reference sequence). The ends were cut back, 7 bases at V and 4 bases at J, with 8 bases in the middle. CDR3 protein: CSVLGYEQYF. The DNA of the CDR3 is TGCAGTGTCCTTGGATACGAGCAGTACTTC.

The chain links TRBV13 to TRBJ1-3; TRBD1 agrees at 8 bases. With 4 bases clipped from V and 2 bases from J, the junction kept 7 bases outside the gene matches. This CDR3 is 16 amino acids long. The germline gives CDR1 PRHDT, CDR2 FYEKMQ (reference sequence). CDR3 sequence (DNA): TGTGCCAGCAGCTCCCAGGGGACAGGTACTGGAAACACCATATATTTT. It specifies CASSSQGTGTGNTIYF.

The gene calls are TRBV7-3 and TRBJ2-7; TRBD2 matches at 8 bases. Germline CDR1 reads SGHTA; CDR2 reads FQGTGA. V lost 5 bases to trimming and J lost 0 bases; unmatched junction nucleotides: 9. The CDR3 has 16 amino acids. Here the CDR3 DNA reads TGTGCCAGCAGCCCGTCCGGCGGGAGGAGCTCCTACGAGCAGTACTTC. Translating it yields CASSPSGGRSSYEQYF.

V gene TRBV5-6 combines with J gene TRBJ2-7, with D perhaps assigned TRBD1 or TRBD2 (6 bases each). This CDR3 region has 14 residues. Germline CDR1 reads SGHDT; CDR2 reads YYEEEE. Between the trimmed V and J ends, which lost 0 bases and 5 bases, there was a span of 12 bases. CDR3 protein: CASSLAGGYDEQYF. In nucleotides, the CDR3 is TGTGCCAGCAGCTTGGCCGGGGGCTACGACGAGCAGTACTTC.

The genes are TRBV7-9 and TRBJ1-6; TRBD1 aligns across 7 bases. The CDR3 extends over 14 amino acids. V was pared by 3 bases and J by 5 bases, with 1 base of the junction left unmatched. In germline, CDR1 is SEHNR, CDR2 FQNEAQ (reference sequence). The CDR3 DNA sequence: TGTGCCAGCAGCTTCGGGACAGATAATTCACCCCTCCACTTT. Its translation: CASSFGTDNSPLHF.

The gene calls are TRBV12-5 and TRBJ2-1, with D maybe TRBD2 (5 bases). Trimming cost V 5 bases and J 5 bases, with 7 bases left between them. The germline gives CDR1 LGHNT, CDR2 FRNRAP. This CDR3 contains 12 residues. The CDR3, as DNA: TGTGCTAGTGGTCCCGGGAACAATGAGCAGTTCTTC. As protein: CASGPGNNEQFF.